This T cell receptor (beta chain) came from a study of blood T cell repertoires in COVID-19. The germline V gene encodes CDR1 SGHNT and CDR2 YYREEE (reference sequence). The CDR3 length is 18 residues. V lost 0 bases to trimming and J lost 3 bases, with 21 bases between them. Profiling relied on immunoSEQ multiplex PCR, and the TCRdb table lists in-frame clones only, not all of them. The sample includes more than 9,000 clones, about four fifths of them seen just once. The receptor comes from a woman in her sixties or seventies with acute or convalescent COVID-19. Sequencing was done on a sample of peripheral blood. The chain combines TRBV5-4 with TRBJ1-1; D gene uncertain. The CDR3 region is CASSLDTSVSEWDTEAFF. CDR3 coding DNA: TGTGCCAGCAGCTTGGATACGTCGGTCTCGGAGTGGGACACTGAAGCTTTCTTT.